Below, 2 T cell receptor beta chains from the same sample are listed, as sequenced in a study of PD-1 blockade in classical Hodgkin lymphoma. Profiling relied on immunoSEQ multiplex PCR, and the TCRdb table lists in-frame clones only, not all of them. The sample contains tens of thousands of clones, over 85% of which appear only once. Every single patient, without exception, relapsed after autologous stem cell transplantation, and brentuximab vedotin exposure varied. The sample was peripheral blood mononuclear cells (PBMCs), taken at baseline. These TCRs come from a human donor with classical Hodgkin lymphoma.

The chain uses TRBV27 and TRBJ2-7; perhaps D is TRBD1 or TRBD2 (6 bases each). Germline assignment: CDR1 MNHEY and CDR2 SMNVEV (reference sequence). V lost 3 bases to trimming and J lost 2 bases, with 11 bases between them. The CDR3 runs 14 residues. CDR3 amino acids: CASSFGGGPYEQYF. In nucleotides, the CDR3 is TGTGCCAGCAGTTTCGGTGGGGGGCCCTACGAGCAGTACTTC.

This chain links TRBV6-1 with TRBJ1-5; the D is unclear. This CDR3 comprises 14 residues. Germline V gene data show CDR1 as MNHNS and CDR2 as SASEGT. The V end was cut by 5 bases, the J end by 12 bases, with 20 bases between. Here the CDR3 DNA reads TGTGCCAGCAGTCCCCGTTTGGACCCTCGGCTCCAGCATTTT. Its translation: CASSPRLDPRLQHF.